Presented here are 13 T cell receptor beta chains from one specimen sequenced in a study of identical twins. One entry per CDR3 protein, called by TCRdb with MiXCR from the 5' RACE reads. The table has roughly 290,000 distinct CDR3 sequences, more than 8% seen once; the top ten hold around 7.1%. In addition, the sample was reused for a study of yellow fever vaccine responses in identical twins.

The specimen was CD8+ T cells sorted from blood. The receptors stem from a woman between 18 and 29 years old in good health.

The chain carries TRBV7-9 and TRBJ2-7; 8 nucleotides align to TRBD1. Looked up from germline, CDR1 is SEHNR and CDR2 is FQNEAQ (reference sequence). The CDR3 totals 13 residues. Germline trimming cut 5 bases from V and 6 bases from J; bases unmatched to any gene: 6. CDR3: CASSKKTGVEQYF. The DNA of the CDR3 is TGTGCCAGCAGCAAAAAGACAGGGGTCGAGCAGTACTTC.

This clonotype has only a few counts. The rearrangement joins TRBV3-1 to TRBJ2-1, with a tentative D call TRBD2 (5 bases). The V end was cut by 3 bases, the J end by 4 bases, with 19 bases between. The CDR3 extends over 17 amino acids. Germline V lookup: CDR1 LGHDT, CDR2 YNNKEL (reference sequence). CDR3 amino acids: CASSHKAVLPSYNEQFF. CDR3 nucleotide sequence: TGTGCCAGCAGCCATAAAGCGGTTTTGCCTTCTTACAATGAGCAGTTCTTC.

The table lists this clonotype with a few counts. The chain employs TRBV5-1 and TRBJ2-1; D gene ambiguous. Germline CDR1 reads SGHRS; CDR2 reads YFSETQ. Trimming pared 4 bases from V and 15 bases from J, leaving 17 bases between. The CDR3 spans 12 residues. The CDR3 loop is CASSDDSPGVFF. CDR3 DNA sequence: TGCGCCAGCAGCGACGACTCCCCGGGCGTGTTCTTC.

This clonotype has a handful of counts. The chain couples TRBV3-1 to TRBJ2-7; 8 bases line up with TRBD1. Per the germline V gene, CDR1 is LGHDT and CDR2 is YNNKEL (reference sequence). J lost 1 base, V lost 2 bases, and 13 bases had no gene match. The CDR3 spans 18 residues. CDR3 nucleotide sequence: TGTGCCAGCAGCCAACTTCTACTGGACAGGGAAAGGTCCTACGAGCAGTACTTC. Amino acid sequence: CASSQLLLDRERSYEQYF.

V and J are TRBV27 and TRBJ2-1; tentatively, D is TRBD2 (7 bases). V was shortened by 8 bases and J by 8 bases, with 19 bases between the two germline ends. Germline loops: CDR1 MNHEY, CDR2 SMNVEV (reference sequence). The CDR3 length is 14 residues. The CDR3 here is CASGWGGLSDEQFF. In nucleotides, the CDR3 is TGTGCCAGCGGGTGGGGGGGCCTAAGCGATGAGCAGTTCTTC.

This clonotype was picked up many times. As DNA, the CDR3 is TGTGCCAGCAGCGATCTGATGCGGGAGGTCCCTTTTAATGAGCAGTTCTTC. It translates to CASSDLMREVPFNEQFF. The chain carries TRBV7-9 and TRBJ2-1, with 8 bases matching TRBD2. The CDR3 sequence is 17 residues long. The germline V gene has CDR1 SEHNR and CDR2 FQNEAQ (reference sequence). Trimming at V came to 5 bases and at J to 7 bases, leaving 16 bases not matched to a gene.

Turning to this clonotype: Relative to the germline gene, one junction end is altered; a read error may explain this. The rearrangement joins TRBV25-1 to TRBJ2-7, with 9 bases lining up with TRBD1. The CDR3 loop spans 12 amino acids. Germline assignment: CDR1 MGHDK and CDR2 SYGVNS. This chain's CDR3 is CASSDGWDRDDF. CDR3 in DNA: TGTGCCAGCAGTGATGGATGGGACAGGGATGACTTC.

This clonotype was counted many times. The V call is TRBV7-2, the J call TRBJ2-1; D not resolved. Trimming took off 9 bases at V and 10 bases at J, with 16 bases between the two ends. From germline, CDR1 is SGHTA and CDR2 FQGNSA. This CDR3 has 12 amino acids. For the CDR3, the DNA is TGTGCCAGTATTCCGGTCGATCCCGAGCAGTTCTTC. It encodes CASIPVDPEQFF.

CDR3 in DNA: TGTGCCAGCAGCTTAGCGGGACTAGCGGGACCCACAGATACGCAGTATTTT. This gives the protein CASSLAGLAGPTDTQYF. This sequence joins TRBV7-9 and TRBJ2-3; the match to TRBD2 covers 13 bases. CDR3 length: 17 amino acids. With 0 bases clipped from V and 2 bases from J, the junction kept 2 bases outside the gene matches. CDR1 and CDR2 from the germline V gene are SEHNR and FQNEAQ (reference sequence).

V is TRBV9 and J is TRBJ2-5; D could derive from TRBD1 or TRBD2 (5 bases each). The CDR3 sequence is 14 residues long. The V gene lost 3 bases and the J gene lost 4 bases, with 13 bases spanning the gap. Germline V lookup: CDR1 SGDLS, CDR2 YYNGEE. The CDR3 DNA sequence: TGTGCCAGCAGCGAGACCGGGGCCTTAGAGACCCAGTACTTC. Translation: CASSETGALETQYF.

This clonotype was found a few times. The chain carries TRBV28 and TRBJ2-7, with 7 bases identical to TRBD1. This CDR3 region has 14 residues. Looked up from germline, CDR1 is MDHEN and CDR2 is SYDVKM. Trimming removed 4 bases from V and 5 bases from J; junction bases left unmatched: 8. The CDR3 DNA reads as TGTGCCAGCAGTTCCCGGGACAGACAGCACGAGCAGTACTTC. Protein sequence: CASSSRDRQHEQYF.

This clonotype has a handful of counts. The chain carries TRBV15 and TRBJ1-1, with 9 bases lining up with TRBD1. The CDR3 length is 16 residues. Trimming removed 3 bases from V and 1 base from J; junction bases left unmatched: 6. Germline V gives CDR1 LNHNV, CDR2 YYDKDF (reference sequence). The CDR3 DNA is TGTGCCACCAGCAGGCCAGAGGACAGGGGGAACACTGAAGCTTTCTTT. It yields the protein CATSRPEDRGNTEAFF.

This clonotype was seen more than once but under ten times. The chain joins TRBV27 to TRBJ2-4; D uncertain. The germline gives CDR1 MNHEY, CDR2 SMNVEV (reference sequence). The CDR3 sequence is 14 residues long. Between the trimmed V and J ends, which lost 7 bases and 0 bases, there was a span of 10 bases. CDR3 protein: CASKSTLAKNIQYF. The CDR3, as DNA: TGTGCCAGCAAGTCGACTTTAGCCAAAAACATTCAGTACTTC.